The rows below give T cell receptor beta chains drawn from one sample of a study of T cell repertoires in ileal Crohn's disease. The table came from immunoSEQ multiplex PCR; TCRdb's copy has only in-frame clones and leaves some out. Among fewer than 20,000 clones, about 90% were seen once, and the ten largest hold roughly 6%. Sequencing was done on a sample of ileal tissue. The receptors stem from an adult with Crohn's disease. The CDR3 runs from the conserved cysteine through the conserved F or W. Fields, in order: J gene, clone size, D gene, CDR3 length, V gene, CDR3 DNA, CDR3 protein. D genes are given only for firm matches. Where a row states a size, it is once, few, many or the class of an expanded clone; other rows omit it.

J gene: TRBJ1-2; clone size: .; D gene: TRBD1; CDR3 length: 13; V gene: TRBV28; CDR3 DNA: TGTGCCAGCAGTCGGACAGGGGGCTATGGCTACACCTTC; CDR3 protein: CASSRTGGYGYTF
J gene: TRBJ2-1; clone size: once; D gene: TRBD2; CDR3 length: 18; V gene: TRBV7-2; CDR3 DNA: TGTGCCAGCAGCTTAGTCTCCCGACGACTAGCCGCTAACAATGAGCAGTTCTTC; CDR3 protein: CASSLVSRRLAANNEQFF
J gene: TRBJ1-5; clone size: .; D gene: .; CDR3 length: 15; V gene: TRBV6-5; CDR3 DNA: TGTGCCAGCAGTTACTCGGGGCAGGGGCTCACACCCCAGCATTTT; CDR3 protein: CASSYSGQGLTPQHF
J gene: TRBJ2-1; clone size: once; D gene: TRBD2; CDR3 length: 16; V gene: TRBV5-1; CDR3 DNA: TGCGCCAGCAGCTTGGCCCGGCTAGCGGGAAACAATGAGCAGTTCTTC; CDR3 protein: CASSLARLAGNNEQFF
J gene: TRBJ2-3; clone size: .; D gene: TRBD2; CDR3 length: 15; V gene: TRBV7-2; CDR3 DNA: TGTGCCAGCAGCTTGCGGGGCGGGGGAGCAGATACGCAGTATTTT; CDR3 protein: CASSLRGGGADTQYF
J gene: TRBJ1-2; clone size: .; D gene: .; CDR3 length: 13; V gene: TRBV4-2; CDR3 DNA: TGTGCCAGCAGCCAAGATTGGGGGGGCGGCTACACCTTC; CDR3 protein: CASSQDWGGGYTF
J gene: TRBJ2-6; clone size: .; D gene: .; CDR3 length: 14; V gene: TRBV19; CDR3 DNA: TGTGCCAGTAGTCCCCTCCGTGGGGCCAACGTCCTGACTTTC; CDR3 protein: CASSPLRGANVLTF
J gene: TRBJ1-3; clone size: .; D gene: .; CDR3 length: 14; V gene: TRBV2; CDR3 DNA: TGTGCCAGCAAATCCGGGACAAGCGGAAACACCATATATTTT; CDR3 protein: CASKSGTSGNTIYF
J gene: TRBJ2-3; clone size: few; D gene: TRBD1; CDR3 length: 13; V gene: TRBV19; CDR3 DNA: TGTGCCAGTAGTATCGGACAGGCAGATACGCAGTATTTT; CDR3 protein: CASSIGQADTQYF
J gene: TRBJ2-5; clone size: .; D gene: .; CDR3 length: 13; V gene: TRBV30; CDR3 DNA: TGTGCCTATCAAGCCGGGAGCCAAGAGACCCAGTACTTC; CDR3 protein: CAYQAGSQETQYF
J gene: TRBJ1-2; clone size: .; D gene: TRBD1; CDR3 length: 17; V gene: TRBV4-2; CDR3 DNA: TGTGCCAGCAGCCAAGTAAGGGACAGGGTGTTCGGCTATGGCTACACCTTC; CDR3 protein: CASSQVRDRVFGYGYTF
J gene: TRBJ2-3; clone size: once; D gene: TRBD2; CDR3 length: 16; V gene: TRBV5-1; CDR3 DNA: TGCGCCAGCAGCTTGGAAAGCGGGAGTGGGACAGATACGCAGTATTTT; CDR3 protein: CASSLESGSGTDTQYF